This TCR beta chain was obtained from a study of blood T cells in healthy people across ages. Per the germline V gene, CDR1 is SEHNR and CDR2 is FQNEAQ (reference sequence). CDR3 size: 13 residues. Next came a second PCR, run for about 6 to 11 cycles, which used a sample-barcoded 5' primer along with a J-beta primer mix. TCRdb redid the calling of the 5' RACE reads with MiXCR, one entry per CDR3 protein. Of some 1.6 million distinct CDR3 sequences listed, 30% to 35% were seen once; the top ten hold about 11%. The chain carries TRBV7-9 and TRBJ2-7, with 9 bases that match TRBD2. The J call is in doubt because the DNA end fits TRBJ2-5 better. Sequencing used blood. The TCR sequence derives from a woman aged 25 to 39 in good health. The CDR3 reads CASGGALQETQYF. CDR3 nucleotides: TGTGCTAGCGGGGGAGCCCTACAAGAGACCCAGTACTTC.